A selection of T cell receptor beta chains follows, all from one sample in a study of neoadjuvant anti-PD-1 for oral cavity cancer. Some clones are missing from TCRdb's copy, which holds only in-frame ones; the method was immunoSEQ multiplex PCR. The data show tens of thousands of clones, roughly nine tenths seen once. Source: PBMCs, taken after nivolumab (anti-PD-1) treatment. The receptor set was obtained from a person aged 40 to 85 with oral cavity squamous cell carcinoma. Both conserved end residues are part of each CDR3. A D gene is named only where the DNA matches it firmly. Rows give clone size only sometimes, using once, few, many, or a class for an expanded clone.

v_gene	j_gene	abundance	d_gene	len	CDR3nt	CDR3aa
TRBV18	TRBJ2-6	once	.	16	TGTGCCAGCTCACCACAGGAGAGCTCTGGGGCCAACGTCCTGACTTTC	CASSPQESSGANVLTF
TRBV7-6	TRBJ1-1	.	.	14	TGTGCCAGCAGCTTAAATGGGGGCATTTCTGAAGCTTTCTTT	CASSLNGGISEAFF
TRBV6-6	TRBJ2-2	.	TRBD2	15	TGTGCCAGCCGGTCCGGGAGGGGTTACACCGGGGAGCTGTTTTTT	CASRSGRGYTGELFF
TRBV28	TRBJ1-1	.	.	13	TGTGCCAGCGCGTGGTTTATGGGCACTGAAGCTTTCTTT	CASAWFMGTEAFF
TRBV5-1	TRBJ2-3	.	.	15	TGCGCCAGCAGCTTGGATGGGACGGCGGGGGATACGCAGTATTTT	CASSLDGTAGDTQYF
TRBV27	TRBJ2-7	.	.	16	TGTGCCAGCCATTCCAGGAGGGTAGGCAAGTCCTACGAGCAGTACTTC	CASHSRRVGKSYEQYF
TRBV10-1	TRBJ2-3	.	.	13	TGCGCCAGCAGTGAAGCCGACACAGATACGCAGTATTTT	CASSEADTDTQYF
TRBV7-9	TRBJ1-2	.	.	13	TGTGCCAGCAGCTTAGCGCGGGGGCATGGCTACACCTTC	CASSLARGHGYTF
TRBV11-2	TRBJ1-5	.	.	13	TGTGCCAGCAGCTTGGCCAGGGAACAGCCCCAGCATTTT	CASSLAREQPQHF
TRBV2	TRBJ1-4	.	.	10	TGTGCCAGCAGTGTTGAAAAACTGTTTTTT	CASSVEKLFF
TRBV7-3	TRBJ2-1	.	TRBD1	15	TGTGCCAGCAGCGCCCCCGGGACAGGGGAGAATGAGCAGTTCTTC	CASSAPGTGENEQFF
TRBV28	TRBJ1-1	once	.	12	TGTGCCAGCAGTTTAATAGTCACTGAAGCTTTCTTT	CASSLIVTEAFF
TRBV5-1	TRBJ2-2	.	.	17	TGCGCCAGCAGCTTGGGGCTGGGACGATCGAACACCGGGGAGCTGTTTTTT	CASSLGLGRSNTGELFF
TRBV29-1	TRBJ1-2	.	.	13	TGCAGCGTTGAGAAAAACTCAGGCTATGGCTACACCTTC	CSVEKNSGYGYTF
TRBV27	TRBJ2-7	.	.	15	TGTGCCAGCAGGATAATGGCAGGGGCCATCTACGAGCAGTACTTC	CASRIMAGAIYEQYF
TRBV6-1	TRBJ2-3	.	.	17	TGTGCCAGCAGTGAAACCTCTAGGTCTTGGGGGAGGAATACGCAGTATTTT	CASSETSRSWGRNTQYF
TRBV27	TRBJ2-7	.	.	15	TGTGCCAGCAGTTTATCGATGTTCAGGGCGTACGAGCAGTACTTC	CASSLSMFRAYEQYF
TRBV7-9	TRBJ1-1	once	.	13	TGTGCCAGCAGCAAACAGGGGAACACTGAAGCTTTCTTT	CASSKQGNTEAFF
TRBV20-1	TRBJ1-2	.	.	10	TGCAAGACAGGCGGTGGGGGCTACACCTTC	CKTGGGGYTF
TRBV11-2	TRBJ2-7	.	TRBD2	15	TGTGCCAGCATGTGGGCTAGCGGACTCATTTACGAGCAGTACTTC	CASMWASGLIYEQYF
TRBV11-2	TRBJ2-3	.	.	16	TGTGCCAGCAGCCCCACGGCGGGGCTCCGTGGAGATACGCAGTATTTT	CASSPTAGLRGDTQYF
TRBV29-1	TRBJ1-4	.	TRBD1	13	TGCAGCGCCACCGGGACAGGGAGCGAAAAACTGTTTTTT	CSATGTGSEKLFF
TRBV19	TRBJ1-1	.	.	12	TGTGCCAGTAGTATGCGGGAAACTGAAGCTTTCTTT	CASSMRETEAFF
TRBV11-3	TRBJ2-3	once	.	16	TGTGCCAGCAGCTTAGACCGGACGGGCGGCACAGATACGCAGTATTTT	CASSLDRTGGTDTQYF
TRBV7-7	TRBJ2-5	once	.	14	TGTGCCAGCAGCTTAGTCGGCATCGGAGGGACCCAGTACTTC	CASSLVGIGGTQYF
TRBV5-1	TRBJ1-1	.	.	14	TGCGCCAGCAAATCTCACGGACGGTACACTGAAGCTTTCTTT	CASKSHGRYTEAFF
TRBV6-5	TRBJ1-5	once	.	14	TGTGCCAGCATAGGCTCTGAGATAATCGACCCCCAGCATTTT	CASIGSEIIDPQHF
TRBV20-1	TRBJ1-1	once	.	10	TGCAGTCGGTGGCGCCTAGCCGCTTTCTTT	CSRWRLAAFF
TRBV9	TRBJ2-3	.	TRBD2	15	TGTGCCAGCAGCGAGGGACTAGCGGACACAGATACGCAGTATTTT	CASSEGLADTDTQYF
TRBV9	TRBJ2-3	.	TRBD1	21	TGTGCCAGCAGCGCCACCGCTTACTCCGGGACAGGGCCCGCGAGGACAGATACGCAGTATTTT	CASSATAYSGTGPARTDTQYF
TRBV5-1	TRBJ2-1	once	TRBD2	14	TGCGCCAGCAGACTTGCGGGAGCCTACAATGAGCAGTTCTTC	CASRLAGAYNEQFF
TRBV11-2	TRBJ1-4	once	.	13	TGTGCCAGCAGCTTAGGTGGACGAGAAAAACTGTTTTTT	CASSLGGREKLFF
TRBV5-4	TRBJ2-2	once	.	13	TGTGCCAGCAGCTTAGACAGCACCGGGGAGCTGTTTTTT	CASSLDSTGELFF
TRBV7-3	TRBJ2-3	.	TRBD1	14	TGTGCCAGCAGACCGACAGGGGTTACAGATACGCAGTATTTT	CASRPTGVTDTQYF
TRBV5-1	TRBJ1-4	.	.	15	TGCGCCAGCAGCTTGGGGGGGCTTTTAAGTGAAAAACTGTTTTTT	CASSLGGLLSEKLFF
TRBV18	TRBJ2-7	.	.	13	TGTGCCAGCTCACCACCAATGGGGAACGAGCAGTACTTC	CASSPPMGNEQYF
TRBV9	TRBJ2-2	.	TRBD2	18	TGTGCCAGCAGCGTGGGACTAGCGCGATCTTCGAACACCGGGGAGCTGTTTTTT	CASSVGLARSSNTGELFF